A single sample gave rise to the 19 T cell receptor beta chains below, sequenced in a study of T-cell reconstitution after alpha-beta-depleted transplantation in children. Preparation of the TCRbeta library was carried out with unique molecular identifiers. MiXCR was run by TCRdb on the PCR reads, yielding one entry per CDR3 protein. The data hold more than 500,000 distinct CDR3 sequences, with approximately 10% observed a single time. Material: PBMCs, mostly from graft donor cells, obtained 180 days after TCRalphabeta/CD19-depleted stem cell transplant. These TCRs come from a female patient under 10 years old who had a stem cell transplant for aplastic anemia, so the T cells may come from the graft donor.

This clonotype showed up just a few times. The chain couples TRBV14 to TRBJ2-4; TRBD1 might be the D (6 bases). CDR3 size: 15 residues. Germline CDR1 and CDR2: SGHDN and FVKESK. V lost 3 bases to trimming and J lost 7 bases, with 16 bases between them. The CDR3 region has the DNA TGTGCCAGCAGCCAGGGGAACAGGGTTATGAACATTCAGTACTTC. Translating gives CASSQGNRVMNIQYF.

This clonotype turned up a few times. The genes are TRBV28 and TRBJ2-7; 14 nucleotides line up with TRBD2. The CDR3 runs 16 residues. CDR1 and CDR2 from the germline V gene are MDHEN and SYDVKM. V trimming: 5 bases; J trimming: 0 bases; junction bases outside the gene matches: 3. The DNA of the CDR3 is TGTGCCAGCAGTGGACTAGCGGGAGGTCTCTCCTACGAGCAGTACTTC. Protein sequence: CASSGLAGGLSYEQYF. The whole variable domain, filled in from reference TRBV28 and TRBJ2-7, reads DVKVTQSSRYLVKRTGEKVFLECVQDMDHENMFWYRQDPGLGLRLIYFSYDVKMKEKGDIPEGYSVSREKKERFSLILESASTNQTSMYLCASSGLAGGLSYEQYFGPGTRLTVT.

Ten or more counts support this clonotype. The chain joins TRBV28 to TRBJ2-1; 14 nucleotides align to TRBD2. Germline values: CDR1 MDHEN, CDR2 SYDVKM. This CDR3 is built from 15 residues. Germline trimming cut 6 bases from V and 8 bases from J; bases unmatched to any gene: 6. This CDR3 is CASSWTSGRFDEQFF. Written as DNA, the CDR3 is TGTGCCAGCAGCTGGACTAGCGGGAGGTTCGATGAGCAGTTCTTC.

The sample holds many counts of this clonotype. This sequence joins TRBV29-1 and TRBJ2-7, with D perhaps matching TRBD1 (6 bases). V lost 7 bases and J lost 2, with 9 bases in between. The CDR3 length is 11 residues. Germline CDR1 SQVTM, CDR2 ANQGSEA. Here the CDR3 reads CSAGVTYEQYF. The CDR3 region has the DNA TGCAGCGCAGGGGTGACCTACGAGCAGTACTTC.

This rearrangement joins TRBV6-2 or TRBV6-3 to TRBJ2-1; weak D call: TRBD2 (6 bases). V lost 0 bases, J lost 4 bases, and 34 bases lay in between. Germline values: CDR1 MNHEY, CDR2 SVGEGT. The CDR3 runs to 23 residues. CDR3 DNA sequence: TGTGCCAGCAGTTACTCGGGAGCGGGCCATCCGTACGCCTCCTCGCGCGAGTACAATGAGCAGTTCTTC. Its translation: CASSYSGAGHPYASSREYNEQFF.

This clonotype was detected only a few times. The rearrangement links TRBV28 to TRBJ1-5; tentative D call: TRBD1 (6 bases). With 2 bases removed from V and 2 bases from J, the gap between germline ends came to 10 bases. Germline-derived CDR1 and CDR2 are MDHEN and SYDVKM. The CDR3 is 15 residues long. The DNA for the CDR3 is TGTGCCAGCAGTTTAGCGGGACACCGCAATCAGCCCCAGCATTTT. This codes for CASSLAGHRNQPQHF.

The chain has TRBV6-1 and TRBJ2-1, with TRBD2 identical over 7 bases. The V gene's germline CDR1 is MNHNS and CDR2 SASEGT. V was pared by 5 bases and J by 0 bases, with 7 bases of the junction left unmatched. This CDR3 is built from 16 residues. The CDR3 coding sequence is TGTGCCAGCAGTCGGGGCGGGAGACCCTCCTACAATGAGCAGTTCTTC. Protein product: CASSRGGRPSYNEQFF.

CDR3 residues: CASSLAGFSTDTQYF. The CDR3 nucleotides are TGTGCCAGCAGTTTAGCGGGGTTTAGCACAGATACGCAGTATTTT. The rearrangement joins TRBV6-5 to TRBJ2-3; 8 nucleotides match TRBD2. Germline values: CDR1 MNHEY, CDR2 SVGAGI. J lost 0 bases, V lost 4 bases, and 3 bases had no gene match. The CDR3 sequence is 15 residues long.

This clonotype was seen only a few times. The chain employs TRBV10-3 and TRBJ2-5; D ambiguous. Per the germline V gene, CDR1 is ENHRY and CDR2 is SYGVKD. The CDR3 is 14 amino acids. The V end was cut by 10 bases, the J end by 1 base, with 16 bases between. In nucleotides, the CDR3 is TGTGCCACCCGAGGTAGGGAAGGCCAAGAGACCCAGTACTTC. Translation: CATRGREGQETQYF.

For this clonotype: Mismatch with germline at one junction end may stem from a read error. This chain links TRBV7-9 with TRBJ2-1; 11 positions match TRBD2. The CDR3 covers 11 residues. Per germline, CDR1 SEHNR and CDR2 FQNEAQ (reference sequence). CDR3 DNA: TGTGCCAGCAGCTCACCTAGCGGGGGGATCTTC. Residues: CASSSPSGGIF.

The genes are TRBV29-1 and TRBJ2-5, with 9 bases aligning to TRBD2. The V gene's germline CDR1 is SQVTM and CDR2 ANQGSEA. The junction had 14 bases not matched to a gene; V was cut back by 2 bases and J by 4 bases. CDR3 length: 17 residues. CDR3: CSVERFWREGLRETQYF. In DNA, the CDR3 is TGCAGCGTTGAAAGGTTTTGGCGGGAGGGCCTCCGAGAGACCCAGTACTTC.

V gene TRBV12-3 or TRBV12-4 combines with J gene TRBJ2-1; TRBD1 agrees at 7 bases. V shed 6 bases, J shed 9 bases, and the junction held 11 bases outside the gene matches. This CDR3 comprises 14 residues. In DNA, the CDR3 is TGTGCCAGCAGGCCAGGGGGAGCGATTCCTGAGCAGTTCTTC. Residues: CASRPGGAIPEQFF.

The chain employs TRBV5-6 and TRBJ1-2, with 7 bases aligning to TRBD1. The CDR3 is 15 amino acids. J gave up 4 bases and V 4 bases, and 10 bases lay outside the gene matches. Germline CDR1 is SGHDT and CDR2 is YYEEEE. As DNA, the CDR3 is TGTGCCAGCAGCCTGACAGGGAAGAAAGTCTATGGCTACACCTTC. The encoded protein is CASSLTGKKVYGYTF.

Only a few counts were recorded for this clonotype. The genes are TRBV20-1 and TRBJ1-6, with D perhaps TRBD1 (6 bases). Looked up from germline, CDR1 is DFQATT and CDR2 is SNEGSKA (reference sequence). Trimming stripped 1 base from V and 7 bases from J, with 14 bases between. CDR3 length equals 15 residues. The CDR3 is CSARGDIGGNSPLHF. The CDR3 nucleotides are TGCAGTGCTAGAGGGGACATAGGGGGAAATTCACCCCTCCACTTT.

This chain's CDR3 is CATSGQGYEQYF. CDR3 sequence (DNA): TGTGCCACCAGCGGACAGGGCTACGAGCAGTACTTC. The chain carries TRBV15 and TRBJ2-7, with TRBD1 identical over 8 bases. Germline V lookup: CDR1 LNHNV, CDR2 YYDKDF (reference sequence). The CDR3 extends over 12 amino acids. The J segment lost 3 bases and the V segment lost 5 bases, leaving 0 bases of the junction unmatched.

This chain connects TRBV24-1 to TRBJ2-5; D is unclear. The CDR3 runs to 13 residues. Germline V gives CDR1 KGHDR, CDR2 SFDVKD. V lost 1 base to trimming and J lost 3 bases, with 5 bases between them. CDR3 bases: TGTGCCACCAGTGATTTAGGCGAAGAGACCCAGTACTTC. Its protein is CATSDLGEETQYF.

The chain is built from TRBV5-1 and TRBJ1-2, with D uncertain. Trimming left V 4 bases short and J 0 bases short, with 16 bases between. This CDR3 comprises 16 residues. The V gene's germline CDR1 is SGHRS and CDR2 YFSETQ. CDR3 in amino acids: CASSTPAGKANYGYTF. The CDR3 DNA is TGCGCCAGCAGCACCCCGGCGGGGAAAGCTAACTATGGCTACACCTTC.

This clonotype was seen a handful of times. The chain combines TRBV5-1 with TRBJ2-1; D gene unclear. In germline, CDR1 is SGHRS, CDR2 YFSETQ. The CDR3 is 12 residues long. The V end lost 3 bases, the J end lost 9 bases, and 10 bases lay between the germline ends. CDR3 protein: CASSSRTFEQFF. The CDR3 DNA is TGCGCCAGCAGCTCCCGGACCTTTGAGCAGTTCTTC.

This clonotype came up a few times. V gene TRBV7-2 combines with J gene TRBJ2-5; TRBD1 matches 7 bases. This CDR3 region has 14 residues. J was trimmed by 1 base and V by 3 bases; bases with no gene match: 2. In germline, CDR1 is SGHTA, CDR2 FQGNSA. Here the CDR3 reads CASSFRGTQETQYF. Here the CDR3 DNA reads TGTGCCAGCAGCTTCAGGGGGACCCAAGAGACCCAGTACTTC.